The 25 T cell receptor beta chains below come from one sample, sequenced in a study of cytomegalovirus exposure and HLA in healthy donors. The PCR made use of 60 Vbeta and 13 Jbeta primers. Clones were sequenced by immunoSEQ multiplex PCR, and TCRdb holds only the in-frame ones, with some missing. The repertoire holds approximately 200,000 clones, with 65% to 90% as singletons. The specimen was PBMCs. These receptors all come from a girl between 5 and 17 years old in good health and CMV-seronegative.

The gene calls are TRBV9 and TRBJ2-1, with D unresolved. Deletions cut 0 bases from V and 0 bases from J, with 10 bases between. Germline-derived CDR1 and CDR2 are SGDLS and YYNGEE. This CDR3 has 16 amino acids. In DNA form, the CDR3 reads TGTGCCAGCAGCGTAGAACTGATTACCTCCTACAATGAGCAGTTCTTC. Its protein product is CASSVELITSYNEQFF. The complete variable domain, with remaining parts taken from reference TRBV9 and TRBJ2-1, reads DSGVTQTPKHLITATGQRVTLRCSPRSGDLSVYWYQQSLDQGLQFLIQYYNGEERAKGNILERFSAQQFPDLHSELNLSSLELGDSALYFCASSVELITSYNEQFFGPGTRLTVL.

The chain joins TRBV30 to TRBJ2-7; 7 bases match TRBD1. The junction had 13 bases not matched to a gene; V was cut back by 4 bases and J by 4 bases. The CDR3 spans 15 residues. The germline CDR1 and CDR2 sequences are GTSNPN and SVGIG (reference sequence). The CDR3 DNA follows: TGTGCCTGGACCGAAATCCCGGGACAGCCGTACGAGCAGTACTTC. Translating it yields CAWTEIPGQPYEQYF.

The gene calls are TRBV19 and TRBJ2-3; TRBD1 matches 10 bases. CDR3 length equals 15 residues. Germline CDR1 and CDR2: LNHDA and SQIVND (reference sequence). The ends lost 5 bases at V and 4 bases at J; junction bases unmatched: 6. DNA for the CDR3: TGTGCCAGTAGTCACCGGGACAGGGGTCCAGATACGCAGTATTTT. This gives the protein CASSHRDRGPDTQYF.

The chain joins TRBV29-1 to TRBJ1-2; 7 bases map to TRBD1. Looked up from germline, CDR1 is SQVTM and CDR2 is ANQGSEA. The V gene end was trimmed by 6 bases and the J gene end by 4 bases; junction bases not matched to a gene: 8. CDR3 size: 13 residues. CDR3 in amino acids: CSVHTGVSYGYTF. CDR3 nucleotide sequence: TGCAGCGTGCACACAGGGGTGAGCTATGGCTACACCTTC.

This chain joins TRBV5-6 and TRBJ2-1, with D possibly matching TRBD2 (5 bases). With 0 bases removed from V and 3 bases from J, the gap between germline ends came to 13 bases. The germline CDR1 and CDR2 sequences are SGHDT and YYEEEE. The length of the CDR3 is 16 residues. The CDR3 DNA reads TGTGCCAGCAGCTTGGCCGGTACCGGGGACTACAATGAGCAGTTCTTC. Its protein product is CASSLAGTGDYNEQFF.

The rearrangement links TRBV30 to TRBJ1-1, with a tentative D call TRBD1 (5 bases). This CDR3 spans 13 amino acids. V lost 2 bases, J lost 1 base, and 8 bases lay in between. The V gene's germline CDR1 is GTSNPN and CDR2 SVGIG (reference sequence). CDR3 nucleotides: TGTGCCTGGAGTAGGGGTTCGAACACTGAAGCTTTCTTT. It is translated as CAWSRGSNTEAFF. Full variable domain (rest looked up from reference TRBV30 and TRBJ1-1): SQTIHQWPATLVQPVGSPLSLECTVEGTSNPNLYWYRQAAGRGLQLLFYSVGIGQISSEVPQNLSASRPQDRQFILSSKKLLLSDSGFYLCAWSRGSNTEAFFGQGTRLTVV.

J is TRBJ1-4 and V is TRBV28, with D perhaps TRBD1 (6 bases). Between the trimmed V and J ends, which lost 2 bases and 10 bases, there was a span of 14 bases. This CDR3 spans 14 amino acids. Germline V gene lookup returns CDR1 MDHEN and CDR2 SYDVKM. CDR3 loop: CASSLPGAVGKLFF. The DNA of the CDR3 is TGTGCCAGCAGTTTACCAGGGGCGGTGGGAAAACTGTTTTTT.

The J gene is TRBJ2-1, the V gene TRBV18; the match to TRBD2 covers 8 bases. CDR1 KGHSH and CDR2 LQKENI come from the germline V gene. V gave up 3 bases and J gave up 1 base; unmatched junction bases: 5. The CDR3 is 16 amino acids. CDR3: CASSPPLAESYNEQFF. Written as DNA, the CDR3 is TGTGCCAGCTCACCCCCACTAGCGGAATCCTACAATGAGCAGTTCTTC.

The genes are TRBV5-5 and TRBJ2-1; possible D gene TRBD2, 7 bases. Looked up from germline, CDR1 is SGHKS and CDR2 is YYEKEE (reference sequence). V lost 2 bases to trimming and J lost 4 bases, with 16 bases between them. CDR3 length equals 16 residues. For the CDR3, the DNA is TGTGCCAGCAGCTTTTGGGGGGGGCGTGCATACAATGAGCAGTTCTTC. Amino acid sequence: CASSFWGGRAYNEQFF. Looking up the rest from reference TRBV5-5 and TRBJ2-1 gives the full variable domain: DAGVTQSPTHLIKTRGQQVTLRCSPISGHKSVSWYQQVLGQGPQFIFQYYEKEERGRGNFPDRFSARQFPNYSSELNVNALLLGDSALYLCASSFWGGRAYNEQFFGPGTRLTVL.

The rearrangement uses TRBV10-3 and TRBJ1-2, with 9 bases aligning to TRBD1. Germline loops: CDR1 ENHRY, CDR2 SYGVKD. V gave up 6 bases and J gave up 7 bases; unmatched junction bases: 6. The CDR3 runs 13 residues. This CDR3 is CAIRYQTGGGYTF. DNA of the CDR3: TGTGCCATCAGGTATCAGACAGGGGGTGGCTACACCTTC.

In this sample, this clone turned up once. This chain uses TRBV5-1 with TRBJ2-3, with 7 bases identical to TRBD2. V trimming: 4 bases; J trimming: 2 bases; junction bases outside the gene matches: 7. Germline lookup yields CDR1 SGHRS and CDR2 YFSETQ. The CDR3 totals 15 residues. The CDR3 DNA follows: TGCGCCAGCAGCATGTGGGGGGGATACACAGATACGCAGTATTTT. Translation gives CASSMWGGYTDTQYF. The whole variable domain, filled in from reference TRBV5-1 and TRBJ2-3, reads KAGVTQTPRYLIKTRGQQVTLSCSPISGHRSVSWYQQTPGQGLQFLFEYFSETQRNKGNFPGRFSGRQFSNSRSEMNVSTLELGDSALYLCASSMWGGYTDTQYFGPGTRLTVL.

V gene TRBV28 combines with J gene TRBJ2-5, with unresolved D. Trimming left V 3 bases short and J 1 base short, with 15 bases between. The CDR3 runs to 16 residues. CDR1 and CDR2 from the germline V gene are MDHEN and SYDVKM. The CDR3 nucleotides are TGTGCCAGCAGTTTCCCCCGGAAAGACTTCCAAGAGACCCAGTACTTC. It encodes CASSFPRKDFQETQYF.

V gene TRBV11-2 combines with J gene TRBJ2-1, with 10 positions matching TRBD2. The CDR3 extends over 16 amino acids. V shed 5 bases, J shed 6 bases, and the junction held 10 bases outside the gene matches. Germline-derived CDR1 and CDR2 are SGHAT and FQNNGV. DNA for the CDR3: TGTGCCAGCAGCATCTCAGTTAGCGGGAGGACCAATGAGCAGTTCTTC. Translating it yields CASSISVSGRTNEQFF.

The J gene is TRBJ2-5, the V gene TRBV5-1; a possible D gene is TRBD1 (5 bases). V shed 0 bases and J shed 0 bases, with 12 bases lying between them. The CDR3 has 16 residues. Germline CDR1 SGHRS, CDR2 YFSETQ. CDR3 amino acids: CASSLEGAAYQETQYF. The DNA of the CDR3 is TGCGCCAGCAGCTTGGAAGGGGCCGCGTACCAAGAGACCCAGTACTTC.

The chain uses TRBV11-2 and TRBJ1-1; TRBD1 might be the D (5 bases). V lost 0 bases, J lost 0 bases, and 11 bases lay in between. Germline V gene data show CDR1 as SGHAT and CDR2 as FQNNGV. This CDR3 spans 16 amino acids. The CDR3 sequence is CASSLDHLGLNTEAFF. CDR3 in DNA: TGTGCCAGCAGCTTAGATCATCTGGGGCTGAACACTGAAGCTTTCTTT.

There are a few counts of this clone. The V call is TRBV5-4, the J call TRBJ1-1; no reliable D call. Trimming took 4 bases from V and 1 from J, leaving 14 bases between them. This CDR3 contains 15 residues. Germline CDR1 is SGHNT and CDR2 is YYREEE (reference sequence). In DNA, the CDR3 is TGTGCCAGCAGCCCCGGAACAGCCTCGAACACTGAAGCTTTCTTT. It translates to CASSPGTASNTEAFF.

The chain employs TRBV6-5 and TRBJ2-7, with 8 bases fitting TRBD1. Germline V gene lookup returns CDR1 MNHEY and CDR2 SVGAGI. Trimming at V came to 6 bases and at J to 5 bases, leaving 6 bases not matched to a gene. The CDR3 has 13 residues. The CDR3 DNA is TGTGCCAGCAGCCGTGACAGGGGAAACGAGCAGTACTTC. Translated: CASSRDRGNEQYF.

The genes are TRBV28 and TRBJ1-3; D is unclear. In germline, CDR1 is MDHEN, CDR2 SYDVKM. This CDR3 has 15 residues. V was shortened by 8 bases and J by 0 bases, with 14 bases between the two germline ends. The CDR3 DNA is TGTGCCAGCGGTGGAGCGACTAACTCTGGAAACACCATATATTTT. This codes for CASGGATNSGNTIYF.

The rearrangement joins TRBV18 to TRBJ2-3; 8 bases fit TRBD1. V shed 3 bases, J shed 0 bases, and the junction held 23 bases outside the gene matches. The length of the CDR3 is 22 residues. Per the germline V gene, CDR1 is KGHSH and CDR2 is LQKENI. Here the CDR3 reads CASSPQTRGQGRGRSSTDTQYF. In nucleotides, the CDR3 is TGTGCCAGCTCACCCCAAACGAGAGGACAGGGAAGGGGGCGTTCTAGCACAGATACGCAGTATTTT.

The rearrangement uses TRBV5-1 and TRBJ2-3, with 7 bases fitting TRBD2. Trimming took 5 bases from V and 2 from J; bases not matched to a gene: 8. Germline V CDR1 and CDR2: SGHRS, YFSETQ. CDR3 length: 15 residues. CDR3 sequence: CASRRSGGTTDTQYF. For the CDR3, the DNA is TGCGCCAGCAGGAGATCCGGGGGGACCACAGATACGCAGTATTTT. The full variable domain, with the rest looked up from reference TRBV5-1 and TRBJ2-3, is KAGVTQTPRYLIKTRGQQVTLSCSPISGHRSVSWYQQTPGQGLQFLFEYFSETQRNKGNFPGRFSGRQFSNSRSEMNVSTLELGDSALYLCASRRSGGTTDTQYFGPGTRLTVL.

The V call is TRBV7-2, the J call TRBJ1-2; TRBD1 matches 8 bases. The germline CDR1 and CDR2 sequences are SGHTA and FQGNSA. With V trimmed by 5 bases and J by 4 bases, 3 bases remained unmatched. CDR3 length equals 13 residues. The CDR3 reads CASSPQGGYGYTF. The CDR3 nucleotides read TGTGCCAGCAGCCCACAGGGGGGCTATGGCTACACCTTC.

The V gene is TRBV5-1, the J gene TRBJ2-2; 11 bases line up with TRBD2. The CDR3 covers 18 residues. Germline V CDR1 and CDR2: SGHRS, YFSETQ. The V gene end was trimmed by 1 base and the J gene end by 0 bases; junction bases not matched to a gene: 5. CDR3 DNA: TGCGCCAGCAGCTTGAGACTAGCGGGGTTCGCGAACACCGGGGAGCTGTTTTTT. It is translated as CASSLRLAGFANTGELFF.

The V and J genes are TRBV6-1 and TRBJ1-2; D is uncertain. CDR1 is MNHNS, CDR2 SASEGT, per germline. Trimming left V 3 bases short and J 9 bases short, with 8 bases between. The length of the CDR3 is 11 residues. The CDR3 region is CASSDPGSYTF. Written as DNA, the CDR3 is TGTGCCAGCAGTGATCCGGGGAGCTACACCTTC.

This clone is a singleton in its sample. A read error may account for a junction end that differs from germline. V gene TRBV7-9 combines with J gene TRBJ1-4; a weak D match, TRBD1 (6 bases). This CDR3 is 11 amino acids long. The germline gives CDR1 SEHNR, CDR2 FQNEAQ (reference sequence). CDR3 bases: TGTTCCAGCAGCCCAGGGGAGGGGCTGTTTTTT. This codes for CSSSPGEGLFF.

The rearrangement uses TRBV19 and TRBJ2-3; 9 bases are shared with TRBD1. The germline CDR1 and CDR2 sequences are LNHDA and SQIVND (reference sequence). The CDR3 consists of 13 residues. CDR3 sequence reads: CASQGAGTDTQYF. The CDR3 DNA follows: TGTGCTTCACAGGGGGCAGGCACAGATACGCAGTATTTT. Looking up the rest from reference TRBV19 and TRBJ2-3 gives the full variable domain: DGGITQSPKYLFRKEGQNVTLSCEQNLNHDAMYWYRQDPGQGLRLIYYSQIVNDFQKGDIAEGYSVSREKKESFPLTVTSAQKNPTAFYLCASQGAGTDTQYFGPGTRLTVL.